One and the same sample provided the 3 T cell receptor beta chains below, sequenced in a study of blood T cell repertoires in COVID-19. The repertoire was sequenced with immunoSEQ multiplex PCR; TCRdb's copy has only in-frame clones and lacks some. The sample consists of under 55,000 clones, around 78% of them appearing once. Material for sequencing was peripheral blood. The origin of the receptors is a human donor in a cohort sampled during active COVID-19.

J is TRBJ2-3 and V is TRBV15; 11 positions agree with TRBD1. Per the germline V gene, CDR1 is LNHNV and CDR2 is YYDKDF (reference sequence). The CDR3 runs to 16 residues. Trimming removed 4 bases from V and 1 base from J; junction bases left unmatched: 4. In DNA, the CDR3 is TGTGCCACCAGCACCGGACAGGGGGCAGGCACAGATACGCAGTATTTT. It specifies CATSTGQGAGTDTQYF.

This rearrangement joins TRBV6-6 to TRBJ1-2, with 12 bases identical to TRBD1. With V trimmed by 0 bases and J by 2 bases, 1 base remained unmatched. Germline CDR1 and CDR2: MNHNY and SVGAGI (reference sequence). The CDR3 runs 16 residues. The CDR3, as DNA: TGTGCCAGCAGTTACTCTGGGACAGGGGGCAACTATGGCTACACCTTC. Translated, it gives CASSYSGTGGNYGYTF.

The rearrangement links TRBV10-3 to TRBJ2-3; 11 bases line up with TRBD2. The V and J ends lost 5 bases and 2 bases, in that order; junction bases with no gene match: 3. There are 15 residues in the CDR3. Germline-derived CDR1 and CDR2 are ENHRY and SYGVKD. This chain's CDR3 is CAISRTSGPTDTQYF. CDR3 DNA: TGTGCCATCAGTAGGACTAGCGGGCCCACAGATACGCAGTATTTT.